The present T cell receptor beta chain was sequenced within a study of metastatic and nonmetastatic thyroid tumors. Study background: The study looked at repertoires side by side in blood and in tumor or nodule tissue from malignant and benign thyroid patients.

Original handling: Clinicopathological groups supplied CDR3 differences that were used to build a distant-metastasis classifier for papillary thyroid cancer. MiXCR re-clonotyped the PCR reads for TCRdb. These V and J calls rely on TCRdb rather than the paper's analysis. The data hold about 35,000 clones, with 19% observed a single time. J gave up 4 bases and V 6 bases, and 12 bases lay outside the gene matches. CDR1 and CDR2 (germline): MNHNS, SASEGT. This CDR3 is 16 amino acids long. On this clone itself: Its cognate antigen is unknown. Other nucleotide sequences in the sample specify the same CDR3.

Patients were all untreated before their thyroid surgery. Study-level findings and limits: As reported, TCR beta diversity in blood and tumor was significantly higher in malignant thyroid tumors than in benign nodules.

V is TRBV6-1 and J is TRBJ2-1; 7 bases map to TRBD2. The TCR originated in a female donor with papillary thyroid cancer or a benign thyroid nodule (not recorded which). Some clones in this sample may be carry-over from other donors' samples. Sequencing input: blood. The CDR3 spells CASRRGLSGGYNEQFF. The CDR3 coding sequence is TGTGCCAGCAGGCGGGGACTATCGGGAGGTTACAATGAGCAGTTCTTC.